These 14 T cell receptor beta chains were sequenced from one sample in a study of Graves' ophthalmopathy and Graves' hyperthyroidism. The authors amplified TCR beta CDR3 regions, and they did so from RNA transcripts for repertoire sequencing. After a first-round RT-PCR with HTBI primers, a second-round multiplex PCR was run. One entry per CDR3 protein, called by TCRdb with MiXCR from the multiplex PCR reads. The data hold roughly 400,000 distinct CDR3 sequences, with about 17% observed a single time. Sequencing was done on a sample of peripheral blood. These receptors all come from an adult woman with stable Graves' hyperthyroidism.

This clonotype was detected many times. This chain connects TRBV7-9 to TRBJ2-7; 11 nucleotides agree with TRBD1. With 5 bases clipped from V and 3 bases from J, the junction kept 6 bases outside the gene matches. Germline values: CDR1 SEHNR, CDR2 FQNEAQ (reference sequence). The CDR3 runs to 15 residues. The CDR3 region has the DNA TGTGCCAGCAGCGATACCGGGACAGGGGGCTACGAGCAGTACTTC. Translating it yields CASSDTGTGGYEQYF.

This clonotype occurred many times. V usage is TRBV27 and J usage is TRBJ2-7; D uncertain. This CDR3 has 13 residues. Trimming took off 0 bases at V and 3 bases at J, with 6 bases between the two ends. Germline-derived CDR1 and CDR2 are MNHEY and SMNVEV (reference sequence). The CDR3 DNA sequence: TGTGCCAGCAGTTTATCCGCCCTCTACGAGCAGTACTTC. It translates to CASSLSALYEQYF.

This rearrangement joins TRBV20-1 to TRBJ2-5; TRBD1 matches 11 bases. With 5 bases clipped from V and 3 bases from J, the junction kept 8 bases outside the gene matches. CDR1 and CDR2 from the germline V gene are DFQATT and SNEGSKA (reference sequence). CDR3 length equals 15 residues. The CDR3 region has the DNA TGCAGTGCTGGGCGGACAGGGGGCTTGGAAGAGACCCAGTACTTC. Protein sequence: CSAGRTGGLEETQYF.

This clonotype was seen repeatedly, ten times or more. The chain links TRBV7-2 to TRBJ2-7; tentative D call: TRBD1 (5 bases). In germline, CDR1 is SGHTA, CDR2 FQGNSA. Trimming pared 0 bases from V and 5 bases from J, leaving 26 bases between. CDR3 length: 19 amino acids. The CDR3 coding sequence is TGTGCCAGCAGCTTAGCCTCATCCCCAGGGTCAGATAAAGGCGACGAGCAGTACTTC. This translates into CASSLASSPGSDKGDEQYF.

The sample holds many counts of this clonotype. The chain joins TRBV6-1 to TRBJ1-1; D gene ambiguous. The CDR3 contains 14 residues. V lost 1 base and J 4 bases, leaving 10 bases between the germline ends. The germline V gene has CDR1 MNHNS and CDR2 SASEGT. In nucleotides, the CDR3 is TGTGCCAGCAGTGAAGACCCTAGCGCCACTGAAGCTTTCTTT. The encoded protein is CASSEDPSATEAFF.

This clonotype occurred a few times. Without the conserved terminal phenylalanine or tryptophan, this CDR3 likely stems from a read error. The DNA is omitted, as the CDR3 cannot be located on it reliably, and the CDR3 follows TCRdb's listing. V usage is TRBV6-5 and J usage is TRBJ1-1. A total of 14 residues make up the CDR3, ends included. CDR1 and CDR2 (germline): MNHEY, SVGAGI. CDR3: CASSYVGSNTEACY.

This clonotype occurred many times. This chain links TRBV12-3 or TRBV12-4 with TRBJ2-5; 7 bases fit TRBD1. The CDR3 extends over 15 amino acids. Germline trimming cut 6 bases from V and 1 base from J; bases unmatched to any gene: 8. The CDR3: CASSARTGAQETQYF. Written as DNA, the CDR3 is TGTGCCAGCAGCGCCAGGACAGGAGCCCAAGAGACCCAGTACTTC.

The rearrangement links TRBV10-3 to TRBJ2-2, with 7 bases that match TRBD1. This CDR3 is 16 amino acids long. The ends lost 9 bases at V and 0 bases at J; junction bases unmatched: 10. Germline loops: CDR1 ENHRY, CDR2 SYGVKD. CDR3 loop: CAMHKGAAANTGELFF. In nucleotides, the CDR3 is TGTGCCATGCACAAGGGGGCTGCTGCGAACACCGGGGAGCTGTTTTTT.

This clonotype came up many times. The rearrangement joins TRBV6-5 to TRBJ1-2, with 7 bases fitting TRBD1. V lost 2 bases to trimming and J lost 2 bases; unmatched junction nucleotides: 5. Germline V gene sequence: CDR1 MNHEY, CDR2 SVGAGI. The CDR3 has 15 amino acids. DNA for the CDR3: TGTGCCAGCAGTTACAATGACAGGGCAAACTATGGCTACACCTTC. The encoded protein is CASSYNDRANYGYTF.

The table lists this clonotype with many counts. The V call is TRBV7-8, the J call TRBJ1-5, with D perhaps TRBD1 (5 bases). CDR1 and CDR2 (germline): SGHVS, FQNEAQ. The CDR3 has 15 amino acids. The germline V and J ends were trimmed by 2 bases and 5 bases, with 13 bases remaining between them. DNA for the CDR3: TGTGCCAGCAGCTTAAGGGACTTTGGCGATCAGCCCCAGCATTTT. Encoded protein: CASSLRDFGDQPQHF.

In the case of this clonotype: This clone may be a read error of a much larger clone one base away. This chain uses TRBV6-4 with TRBJ2-6, with 8 bases matching TRBD1. The V gene end was trimmed by 2 bases and the J gene end by 0 bases; junction bases not matched to a gene: 6. The CDR3 totals 18 residues. CDR1 is MRHNA and CDR2 is SNTAGT in the germline V gene. In DNA form, the CDR3 reads TGTGCCAGCAGTGACGCCGGGACAGGCTTCTCTGGGGCCAACGTCCTGACTTTC. Translation: CASSDAGTGFSGANVLTF.

This clonotype was detected ten times or more. CDR3 nucleotides: TGCAGTGCTGGATCCGGGACAGGCACAACCCGAGGCACTGAAGCTTTCTTT. Protein sequence: CSAGSGTGTTRGTEAFF. The chain has TRBV20-1 and TRBJ1-1; 8 nucleotides agree with TRBD1. The germline V gene encodes CDR1 DFQATT and CDR2 SNEGSKA (reference sequence). The CDR3 runs to 17 residues. V shed 5 bases and J 4 bases; nucleotides not matched to a gene: 18.

This clonotype has a count of ten or more. This chain joins TRBV15 and TRBJ1-3; D not resolved. Germline values: CDR1 LNHNV, CDR2 YYDKDF (reference sequence). V dropped 1 base and J dropped 0 bases, with 10 bases sitting between them. The CDR3 sequence is 16 residues long. The chain's CDR3 is CATSRGPPGSGNTIYF. The CDR3 DNA follows: TGTGCCACCAGCAGAGGCCCCCCGGGCTCTGGAAACACCATATATTTT.

This clonotype has ten or more counts. The chain uses TRBV20-1 and TRBJ1-1; TRBD1 aligns across 10 bases. There are 16 residues in the CDR3. Germline V CDR1 and CDR2: DFQATT, SNEGSKA (reference sequence). CDR3 amino acids: CRESADRGQMRTEAFF. CDR3 DNA: TGCAGGGAAAGCGCCGACAGGGGGCAAATGAGGACTGAAGCTTTCTTT.